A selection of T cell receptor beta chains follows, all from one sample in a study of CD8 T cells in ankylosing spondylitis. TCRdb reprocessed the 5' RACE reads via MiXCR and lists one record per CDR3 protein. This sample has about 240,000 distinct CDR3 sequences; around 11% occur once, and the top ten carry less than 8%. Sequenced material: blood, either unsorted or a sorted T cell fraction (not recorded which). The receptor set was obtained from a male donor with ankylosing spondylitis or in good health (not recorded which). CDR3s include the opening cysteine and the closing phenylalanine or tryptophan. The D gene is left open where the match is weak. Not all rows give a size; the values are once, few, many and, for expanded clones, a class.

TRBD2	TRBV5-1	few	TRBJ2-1	CASSWGLAGGNEQFF	TGCGCCAGCAGCTGGGGGCTAGCGGGGGGCAATGAGCAGTTCTTC
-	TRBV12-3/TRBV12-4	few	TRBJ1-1	CASSLARTAREAFF	TGTGCCAGCAGTTTAGCACGGACAGCTCGAGAAGCTTTCTTT
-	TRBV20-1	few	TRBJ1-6	CSARVGSGSPLHF	TGCAGTGCTAGAGTAGGCTCAGGTTCACCCCTCCACTTT
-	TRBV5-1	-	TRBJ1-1	CASSLQGSTEAFF	TGCGCCAGTAGCTTACAGGGTAGTACTGAAGCTTTCTTT
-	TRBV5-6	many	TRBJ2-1	CASSSVKPSSYNEQFF	TGTGCCAGCAGCTCCGTCAAGCCCTCCTCCTACAATGAGCAGTTCTTC
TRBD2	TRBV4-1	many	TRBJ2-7	CASSPGVAGAYEQYF	TGCGCCAGCAGCCCCGGGGTAGCGGGTGCCTACGAGCAGTACTTC
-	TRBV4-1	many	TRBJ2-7	CASSQDLRRNLYEQYF	TGCGCCAGCAGCCAAGATCTACGGAGGAACCTCTACGAGCAGTACTTC
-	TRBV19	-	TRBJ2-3	CATKSGGSGDTQYF	TGTGCCACTAAGAGCGGCGGCTCCGGAGATACGCAGTATTTT
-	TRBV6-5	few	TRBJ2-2	CASSYGVNTGELFF	TGTGCCAGCAGTTACGGGGTTAACACCGGGGAGCTGTTTTTT
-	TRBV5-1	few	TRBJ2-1	CASRGESYNEQFF	TGCGCCAGCAGGGGGGAGTCCTACAATGAGCAGTTCTTC
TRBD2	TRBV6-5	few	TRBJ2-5	CASSYSGRGGQETQYF	TGTGCCAGCAGTTACTCAGGGCGGGGAGGGCAAGAGACCCAGTACTTC
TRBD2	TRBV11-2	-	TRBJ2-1	CASSPRRGAYNEQFF	TGTGCCAGCAGCCCTCGGCGGGGGGCCTACAATGAGCAGTTCTTC
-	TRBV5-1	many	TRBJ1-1	CASSLGPGQMNTEAFF	TGCGCCAGCAGCTTGGGCCCAGGACAAATGAACACTGAAGCTTTCTTT
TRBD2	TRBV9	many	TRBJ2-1	CASSVGAGDGYNEQFF	TGTGCCAGCAGCGTAGGGGCGGGAGATGGGTACAATGAGCAGTTCTTC
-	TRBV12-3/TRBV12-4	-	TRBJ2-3	CASSALRDRVTDTQYF	TGTGCCAGCAGTGCACTCCGGGACCGGGTCACAGATACGCAGTATTTT
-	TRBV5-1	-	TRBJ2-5	CASSLTGPPYQETQYF	TGCGCCAGCAGCTTAACGGGCCCTCCGTACCAAGAAACCCAGTACTTC
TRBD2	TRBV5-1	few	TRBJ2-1	CASSLAPGTSGGYEQFF	TGCGCCAGCAGCTTGGCACCAGGGACTAGCGGGGGCTATGAGCAGTTCTTC
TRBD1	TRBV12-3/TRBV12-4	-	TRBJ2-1	CASSFSQGARGSSYNEQFF	TGTGCCAGCAGTTTTAGCCAGGGGGCTCGTGGGAGCTCCTACAATGAGCAGTTCTTC
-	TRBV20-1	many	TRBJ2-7	CSARDWTGSYEQYF	TGCAGTGCTAGAGATTGGACTGGCTCCTACGAGCAGTACTTC
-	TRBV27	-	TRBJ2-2	CASIKRFPGELFF	TGTGCCAGCATTAAGCGGTTTCCCGGGGAGCTGTTTTTT
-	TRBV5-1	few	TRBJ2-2	CASGRGMNTGELFF	TGCGCCAGCGGACGGGGGATGAACACCGGGGAGCTGTTTTTT
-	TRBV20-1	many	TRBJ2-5	CSARIGPQETQYF	TGCAGTGCCAGAATTGGGCCTCAAGAGACCCAGTACTTC
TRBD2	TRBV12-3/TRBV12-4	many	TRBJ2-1	CASSFFLAGNNEQFF	TGTGCCAGCAGTTTTTTCTTAGCGGGTAACAATGAGCAGTTCTTC
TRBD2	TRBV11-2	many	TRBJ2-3	CASSYSGGAEDTQYF	TGTGCCAGCAGCTACAGCGGGGGGGCCGAAGATACGCAGTATTTT
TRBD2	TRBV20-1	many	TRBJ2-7	CSARERAGGSYEQYF	TGCAGTGCTAGAGAGAGAGCGGGGGGATCCTACGAGCAGTACTTC
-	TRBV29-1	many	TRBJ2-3	CSVEAGDRFTDTQYF	TGCAGCGTTGAAGCGGGGGACAGATTTACAGATACGCAGTATTTT
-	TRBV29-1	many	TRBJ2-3	CSVVGRGVPDTQYF	TGCAGCGTTGTGGGCAGGGGGGTCCCAGATACGCAGTATTTT
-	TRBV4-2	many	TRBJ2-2	CASSQDPQASLPGELFF	TGTGCCAGCAGCCAAGATCCCCAGGCTAGCCTCCCCGGGGAGCTGTTTTTT
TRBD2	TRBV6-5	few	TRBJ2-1	CASSSVLAGDYNEQFF	TGTGCCAGCAGTTCCGTACTAGCGGGAGACTACAATGAGCAGTTCTTC
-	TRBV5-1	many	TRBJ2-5	CASSLSATRETQYF	TGCGCCAGCAGCTTGTCGGCTACGCGGGAGACCCAGTACTTC
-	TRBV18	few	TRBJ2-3	CASSPPQGAAVLADTQYF	TGTGCCAGCTCACCACCCCAGGGCGCGGCGGTTTTGGCAGATACGCAGTATTTT
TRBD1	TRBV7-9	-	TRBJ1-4	CASSTGQTSTNEKLFF	TGTGCCAGCAGCACGGGACAGACATCAACTAATGAAAAACTGTTTTTT
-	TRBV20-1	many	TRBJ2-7	CSARDIAAEYYEQYF	TGCAGTGCTAGAGATATTGCAGCGGAATACTACGAGCAGTACTTC
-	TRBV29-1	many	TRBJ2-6	CSAWDGGSGANVLTF	TGCAGCGCCTGGGACGGCGGCTCTGGGGCCAACGTCCTGACTTTC
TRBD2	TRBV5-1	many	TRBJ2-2	CASGLAFTGELFF	TGCGCCAGCGGACTAGCATTCACCGGGGAGCTGTTTTTT
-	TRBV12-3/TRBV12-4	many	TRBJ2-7	CASSPDFYEQYF	TGTGCCAGCAGCCCGGACTTCTACGAGCAGTACTTC
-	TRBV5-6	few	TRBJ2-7	CASSVTGSYEQYF	TGTGCCAGCAGCGTGACTGGAAGCTACGAGCAGTACTTC
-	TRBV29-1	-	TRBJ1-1	CSVTEAGTEAFF	TGCAGCGTGACAGAAGCGGGCACTGAAGCTTTCTTT
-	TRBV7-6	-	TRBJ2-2	CASSPVGGSGELFF	TGTGCCAGCAGCCCCGTTGGGGGTTCCGGGGAGCTGTTTTTT
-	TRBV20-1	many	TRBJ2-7	CSARAAPKDPYEQYF	TGCAGTGCCAGGGCGGCACCAAAGGACCCCTACGAGCAGTACTTC
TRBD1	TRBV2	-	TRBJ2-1	CASTQLRGRNHNEQFF	TGTGCCAGCACCCAACTCAGGGGGCGCAATCACAATGAGCAGTTCTTC
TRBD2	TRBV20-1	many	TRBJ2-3	CSAATLAGVIDTQYF	TGCAGTGCTGCCACCCTAGCGGGAGTTATAGATACGCAGTATTTT
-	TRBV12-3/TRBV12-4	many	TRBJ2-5	CASSLAGGEETQYF	TGTGCCAGCAGCCTAGCAGGAGGGGAAGAGACCCAGTACTTC
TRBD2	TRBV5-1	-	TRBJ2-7	CASSDGLAGGRLEQYF	TGCGCCAGCAGCGATGGCCTAGCGGGGGGCCGGTTGGAGCAGTACTTC
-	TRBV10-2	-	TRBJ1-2	CASSDPGLAGYTF	TGCGCCAGCAGTGATCCGGGCTTAGCTGGCTACACCTTC
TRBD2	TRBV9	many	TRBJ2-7	CASSVGGSTDEQYF	TGTGCCAGCAGCGTAGGCGGGAGTACCGACGAGCAGTACTTC